The next 23 T cell receptor beta chains were all read from a single sample in a study of T cell responses to AZD1222 COVID-19 vaccine. Sequenced by immunoSEQ multiplex PCR; TCRdb stores in-frame clones only, minus some. The sample contains about 83,000 clones, 80% to 95% of which appear only once. The source material was peripheral blood, sampled 28 days after the second AZD1222 dose. All receptors derive from an adult who received the AZD1222 COVID-19 vaccine.

The chain joins TRBV18 to TRBJ2-2; D gene unclear. The CDR3 length is 14 residues. Germline V gene data show CDR1 as KGHSH and CDR2 as LQKENI. Between the trimmed V and J ends, which lost 1 base and 3 bases, there was a span of 6 bases. The CDR3 bases are TGTGCCAGCTCACCACTCAAAGACACCGGGGAGCTGTTTTTT. This translates into CASSPLKDTGELFF.

The chain couples TRBV20-1 to TRBJ1-1; D remains unclear. Germline V gene data show CDR1 as DFQATT and CDR2 as SNEGSKA (reference sequence). This CDR3 spans 11 amino acids. The V end lost 6 bases, the J end lost 7 bases, and 12 bases lay between the germline ends. CDR3 residues: CSATPEVEAFF. CDR3 coding DNA: TGCAGTGCCACTCCCGAGGTTGAAGCTTTCTTT.

The chain combines TRBV27 with TRBJ2-7; D is uncertain. V gave up 2 bases and J gave up 3 bases, with 5 bases separating them. From germline, CDR1 is MNHEY and CDR2 SMNVEV (reference sequence). There are 12 residues in the CDR3. The CDR3 bases are TGTGCCAGCAGTTTAAACCGCTACGAGCAGTACTTC. Protein: CASSLNRYEQYF.

This chain links TRBV9 with TRBJ2-1; a weak D match, TRBD2 (6 bases). The length of the CDR3 is 15 residues. Trimming took 3 bases from V and 1 from J, leaving 11 bases between them. Germline CDR1 reads SGDLS; CDR2 reads YYNGEE. In DNA form, the CDR3 reads TGTGCCAGCAGCGCGCAGGAGGGTTCCTACAATGAGCAGTTCTTC. Translating it yields CASSAQEGSYNEQFF.

The rearrangement links TRBV24-1 to TRBJ1-2; 8 bases are a match to TRBD1. Germline V gene data show CDR1 as KGHDR and CDR2 as SFDVKD. Trimming took 3 bases from V and 7 from J; bases not matched to a gene: 3. The CDR3 covers 13 residues. The CDR3 here is CATSDNRGIGYTF. CDR3 in DNA: TGTGCCACCAGTGATAACAGGGGGATTGGCTACACCTTC.

V is TRBV5-4 and J is TRBJ1-2; D remains ambiguous. This CDR3 has 15 residues. V lost 4 bases to trimming and J lost 5 bases, with 18 bases between them. Germline V CDR1 and CDR2: SGHNT, YYREEE (reference sequence). The CDR3 region is CASSPPRNGGYGYTF. In DNA, the CDR3 is TGTGCCAGCAGCCCACCCCGCAACGGAGGTTATGGCTACACCTTC.

V and J are TRBV6-1 and TRBJ2-5, with D perhaps assigned TRBD1 or TRBD2 (5 bases each). The germline gives CDR1 MNHNS, CDR2 SASEGT. Deletions cut 2 bases from V and 9 bases from J, with 16 bases between. This CDR3 spans 14 amino acids. Here the CDR3 reads CASSELGDGASQYF. CDR3 in DNA: TGTGCCAGCAGTGAATTGGGGGACGGGGCCTCCCAGTACTTC.

The rearrangement uses TRBV11-2 and TRBJ1-6; 7 bases match TRBD1. CDR3 length: 14 amino acids. The germline gives CDR1 SGHAT, CDR2 FQNNGV. V shed 3 bases and J 7 bases; nucleotides not matched to a gene: 3. CDR3 sequence (DNA): TGTGCCAGCAGCTTGGGGACAGCCAATTCACCCCTCCACTTT. Residues: CASSLGTANSPLHF.

This clone was picked up one time. The V gene is TRBV18, the J gene TRBJ1-1, with unresolved D. V lost 6 bases and J lost 1, with 9 bases in between. This CDR3 comprises 13 residues. CDR1 is KGHSH and CDR2 is LQKENI in the germline V gene. The CDR3 is CASSEQKNTEAFF. In nucleotides, the CDR3 is TGTGCCAGCTCCGAACAGAAGAACACTGAAGCTTTCTTT.

CDR3 DNA: TGTGCCAGTAGTATAAAACAGGGCTACTCCTACGAGCAGTACTTC. Translated, it gives CASSIKQGYSYEQYF. V is TRBV19 and J is TRBJ2-7; D is perhaps TRBD1 (6 bases). Germline V gives CDR1 LNHDA, CDR2 SQIVND (reference sequence). This CDR3 spans 15 amino acids. The V gene lost 2 bases and the J gene lost 0 bases, with 11 bases spanning the gap.

This clone was observed a single time. The chain has TRBV9 and TRBJ2-7; weak D call: TRBD2 (6 bases). Germline V CDR1 and CDR2: SGDLS, YYNGEE. This CDR3 has 13 residues. The germline V and J ends were trimmed by 2 bases and 0 bases, with 6 bases remaining between them. Written as DNA, the CDR3 is TGTGCCAGCAGCGTCGGGAGCTCCTACGAGCAGTACTTC. Its protein is CASSVGSSYEQYF. Full variable domain (outside the CDR3, taken from reference TRBV9 and TRBJ2-7): DSGVTQTPKHLITATGQRVTLRCSPRSGDLSVYWYQQSLDQGLQFLIQYYNGEERAKGNILERFSAQQFPDLHSELNLSSLELGDSALYFCASSVGSSYEQYFGPGTRLTVT.

The genes are TRBV7-6 and TRBJ2-4; D is unclear. Germline CDR1 is SGHVS and CDR2 is FNYEAQ. V lost 11 bases and J 4 bases, leaving 9 bases between the germline ends. The CDR3 sequence is 11 residues long. The chain's CDR3 is CAASRKNIQYF. The CDR3 nucleotides read TGTGCCGCCTCCAGGAAAAACATTCAGTACTTC. The full variable domain, completed using reference TRBV7-6 and TRBJ2-4, is GAGVSQSPRYKVTKRGQDVALRCDPISGHVSLYWYRQALGQGPEFLTYFNYEAQQDKSGLPNDRFSAERPEGSISTLTIQRTEQRDSAMYRCAASRKNIQYFGAGTRLSVL.

This rearrangement joins TRBV19 to TRBJ1-5; TRBD1 might be the D (5 bases). Germline V gene sequence: CDR1 LNHDA, CDR2 SQIVND (reference sequence). This CDR3 region has 13 residues. V lost 8 bases and J 7 bases, leaving 15 bases between the germline ends. In DNA, the CDR3 is TGTGCCAGTTCCCAGGGACTAAGGCAGCCCCAGCATTTT. Amino acid sequence: CASSQGLRQPQHF.

The chain employs TRBV5-1 and TRBJ2-7, with unresolved D. Germline assignment: CDR1 SGHRS and CDR2 YFSETQ. Trimming took off 0 bases at V and 3 bases at J, with 7 bases between the two ends. CDR3 length: 13 amino acids. CDR3 in amino acids: CASSLADGYEQYF. CDR3 DNA: TGCGCCAGCAGCTTGGCCGACGGCTACGAGCAGTACTTC.

A few counts support this clone. This chain uses TRBV28 with TRBJ2-3; either TRBD1 or TRBD2 may supply D (6 bases each). Germline V CDR1 and CDR2: MDHEN, SYDVKM. Trimming took 8 bases from V and 1 from J, leaving 10 bases between them. This CDR3 region has 13 residues. The CDR3 reads CASGGHGTDTQYF. DNA of the CDR3: TGTGCCAGCGGGGGGCACGGCACAGATACGCAGTATTTT.

CDR3: CASGPHGDNEQFF. DNA for the CDR3: TGTGCCAGCGGGCCGCACGGAGACAATGAGCAGTTCTTC. The chain uses TRBV11-1 and TRBJ2-1, with no clear D. CDR3 length: 13 residues. Germline loops: CDR1 SGHAT, CDR2 FQDESV (reference sequence). Trimming cost V 8 bases and J 5 bases, with 13 bases left between them.

The rearrangement links TRBV12-5 to TRBJ2-3; 11 bases line up with TRBD2. With V trimmed by 2 bases and J by 0 bases, 1 base remained unmatched. Germline CDR1 LGHNT, CDR2 FRNRAP. This CDR3 is built from 16 residues. CDR3 sequence (DNA): TGTGCTAGTGGTTTGCGACTAGCGGGAAGCACAGATACGCAGTATTTT. Protein product: CASGLRLAGSTDTQYF.

This chain uses TRBV29-1 with TRBJ2-1; perhaps TRBD1 as D (6 bases). The ends were cut back, 8 bases at V and 0 bases at J, with 11 bases in the middle. CDR1 SQVTM and CDR2 ANQGSEA come from the germline V gene. This CDR3 is 13 amino acids long. CDR3 nucleotide sequence: TGCAGCTCGGCGGACAGCTCCTACAATGAGCAGTTCTTC. Protein product: CSSADSSYNEQFF.

The V and J genes are TRBV5-1 and TRBJ1-5; TRBD1 matches at 8 bases. CDR3 length: 14 amino acids. In germline, CDR1 is SGHRS, CDR2 YFSETQ. Germline trimming cut 3 bases from V and 6 bases from J; bases unmatched to any gene: 5. Here the CDR3 reads CASSYSQGGQPQHF. In DNA form, the CDR3 reads TGCGCCAGCAGCTACTCACAGGGGGGTCAGCCCCAGCATTTT. The variable domain in full, with the rest retrieved from reference TRBV5-1 and TRBJ1-5, is KAGVTQTPRYLIKTRGQQVTLSCSPISGHRSVSWYQQTPGQGLQFLFEYFSETQRNKGNFPGRFSGRQFSNSRSEMNVSTLELGDSALYLCASSYSQGGQPQHFGDGTRLSIL.

The CDR3 reads CASSSASSTYEQYF. The CDR3 DNA is TGTGCCAGCAGCTCCGCTTCCTCCACCTACGAGCAGTACTTC. The chain employs TRBV5-4 and TRBJ2-7; D not resolved. This CDR3 is built from 14 residues. In germline, CDR1 is SGHNT, CDR2 YYREEE (reference sequence). The V end lost 3 bases, the J end lost 2 bases, and 12 bases lay between the germline ends.

The CDR3 sequence: CSVRSGRADTQYF. In DNA, the CDR3 is TGCAGCGTTCGTAGCGGGAGGGCAGATACGCAGTATTTT. The chain joins TRBV29-1 to TRBJ2-3, with 11 bases lining up with TRBD2. The CDR3 has 13 residues. The trim removed 5 bases at V and 4 bases at J, leaving 2 bases unmatched. CDR1 and CDR2 from the germline V gene are SQVTM and ANQGSEA.

The genes are TRBV5-1 and TRBJ2-5; no reliable D call. The CDR3 is 13 residues long. Trimming took 2 bases from V and 1 from J, leaving 6 bases between them. Germline assignment: CDR1 SGHRS and CDR2 YFSETQ. CDR3 sequence: CASSLGIQETQYF. The CDR3, as DNA: TGCGCCAGCAGCTTAGGCATCCAAGAGACCCAGTACTTC. The full variable domain, completed using reference TRBV5-1 and TRBJ2-5, is KAGVTQTPRYLIKTRGQQVTLSCSPISGHRSVSWYQQTPGQGLQFLFEYFSETQRNKGNFPGRFSGRQFSNSRSEMNVSTLELGDSALYLCASSLGIQETQYFGPGTRLLVL.

The V call is TRBV28, the J call TRBJ1-2; D call uncertain. CDR1 is MDHEN, CDR2 SYDVKM, per germline. Trimming stripped 6 bases from V and 1 base from J, with 3 bases between. The CDR3 sequence is 11 residues long. CDR3: CASSHNYGYTF. In nucleotides, the CDR3 is TGTGCCAGCAGCCATAACTATGGCTACACCTTC.